Given below is one T cell receptor beta chain in context. At one of its ends the junction is not consistent with the germline gene, which may arise from a read error. This record belongs to a study of blood T cell repertoires in COVID-19. Study overall: PBMCs, B-cell-depleted T cells, or T cells were the source of the cDNA or gDNA that made up the material.

The CDR3 runs 15 residues. Per germline, CDR1 MDHEN and CDR2 SYDVKM. In the authors' workflow: The authors estimated nucleated cell counts from reference gene primer amplification. The repertoire was sequenced with immunoSEQ multiplex PCR; TCRdb's copy has only in-frame clones and lacks some. The V and J calls and clone size are taken from that table; D and trimming were inferred from the DNA. The data show 150,000 to 200,000 clones, with approximately 86% seen just once and more than 4.5% held by the top ten. Which cohort a participant joined came from the clinical history participants gave. The sequence was collected from a woman in her sixties or seventies with acute COVID-19. The chain has TRBV28 and TRBJ2-2; 8 bases are a match to TRBD1. Source material: PBMCs or T cells enriched from blood (not recorded which). CDR3 protein: CAGRGQGGNTGELFF. The CDR3 bases are TGTGCCGGCAGGGGGCAGGGGGGAAACACCGGGGAGCTGTTTTTT.